This TCR beta chain was identified during a study of T cell repertoires in cytomegalovirus infection. TCRdb ran MiXCR on the reads and lists one entry per CDR3 protein. The table includes a few hundred thousand distinct CDR3 sequences, around 20% detected once. Germline CDR1 SGHNT, CDR2 YENEEA. The CDR3 loop spans 12 amino acids. Many counts were recorded for this clonotype. Its antigen remains unknown. At one end the junction does not follow the germline gene, possibly because of a read error. The chain is built from TRBV11-3 and TRBJ1-1; 8 positions agree with TRBD1. The material sequenced was cultured PBMCs, taken from culture after CMV antigen stimulation. The source of this sequence is a human donor in good health (CMV status not recorded). Some clones in this sample may be carry-over from other donors' samples. CDR3: CASSSGGVGQSF. The CDR3 DNA follows: TGTGCCAGCAGCTCAGGGGGCGTAGGACAATCATTT.